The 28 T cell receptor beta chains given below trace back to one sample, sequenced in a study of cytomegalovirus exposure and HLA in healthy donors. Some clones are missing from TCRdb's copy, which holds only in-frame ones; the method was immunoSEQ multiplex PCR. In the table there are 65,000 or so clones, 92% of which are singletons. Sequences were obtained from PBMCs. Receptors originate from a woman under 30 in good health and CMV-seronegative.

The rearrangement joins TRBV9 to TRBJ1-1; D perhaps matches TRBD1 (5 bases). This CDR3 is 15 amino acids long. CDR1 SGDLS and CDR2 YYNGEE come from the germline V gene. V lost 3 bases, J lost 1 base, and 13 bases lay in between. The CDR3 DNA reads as TGTGCCAGCAGCGGGGGGGACTCTCGGAACACTGAAGCTTTCTTT. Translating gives CASSGGDSRNTEAFF.

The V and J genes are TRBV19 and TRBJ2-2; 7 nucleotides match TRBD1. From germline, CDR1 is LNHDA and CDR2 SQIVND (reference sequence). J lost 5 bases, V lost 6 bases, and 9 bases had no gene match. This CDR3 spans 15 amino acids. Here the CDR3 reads CASREGARVTGELFF. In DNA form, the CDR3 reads TGTGCCAGTAGAGAGGGGGCGCGAGTAACCGGGGAGCTGTTTTTT.

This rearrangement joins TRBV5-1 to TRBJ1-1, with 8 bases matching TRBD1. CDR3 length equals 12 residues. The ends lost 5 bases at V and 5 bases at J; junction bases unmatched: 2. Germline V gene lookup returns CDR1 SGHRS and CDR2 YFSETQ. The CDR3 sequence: CASRQGGTEAFF. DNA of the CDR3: TGCGCCAGCAGACAGGGGGGAACTGAAGCTTTCTTT.

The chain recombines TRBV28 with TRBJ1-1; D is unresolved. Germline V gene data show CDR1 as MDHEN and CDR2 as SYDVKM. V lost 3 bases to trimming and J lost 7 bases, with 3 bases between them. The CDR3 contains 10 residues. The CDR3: CASSFIEAFF. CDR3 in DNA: TGTGCCAGCAGTTTTATTGAAGCTTTCTTT.

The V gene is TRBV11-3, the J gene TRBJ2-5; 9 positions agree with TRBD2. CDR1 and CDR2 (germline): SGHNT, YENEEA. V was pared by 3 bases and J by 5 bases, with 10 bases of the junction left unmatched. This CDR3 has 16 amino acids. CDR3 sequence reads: CASSFILSGGRETQYF. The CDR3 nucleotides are TGTGCCAGCAGCTTTATCCTTAGCGGGGGTCGGGAGACCCAGTACTTC.

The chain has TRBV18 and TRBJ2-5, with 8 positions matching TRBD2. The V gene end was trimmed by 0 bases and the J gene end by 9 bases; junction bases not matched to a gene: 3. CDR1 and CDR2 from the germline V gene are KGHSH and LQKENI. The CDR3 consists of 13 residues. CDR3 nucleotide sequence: TGTGCCAGCTCACCACCGGGACTAGGAGCCCAGTACTTC. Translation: CASSPPGLGAQYF. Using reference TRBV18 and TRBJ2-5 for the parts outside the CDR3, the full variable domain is NAGVMQNPRHLVRRRGQEARLRCSPMKGHSHVYWYRQLPEEGLKFMVYLQKENIIDESGMPKERFSAEFPKEGPSILRIQQVVRGDSAAYFCASSPPGLGAQYFGPGTRLLVL.

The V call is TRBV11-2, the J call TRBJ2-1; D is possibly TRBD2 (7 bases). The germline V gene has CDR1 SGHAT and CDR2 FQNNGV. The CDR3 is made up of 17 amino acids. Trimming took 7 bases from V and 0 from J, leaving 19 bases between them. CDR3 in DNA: TGTGCCAGCAAGGGGGGAGTGGGGGGGAGCTCCTACAATGAGCAGTTCTTC. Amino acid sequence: CASKGGVGGSSYNEQFF.

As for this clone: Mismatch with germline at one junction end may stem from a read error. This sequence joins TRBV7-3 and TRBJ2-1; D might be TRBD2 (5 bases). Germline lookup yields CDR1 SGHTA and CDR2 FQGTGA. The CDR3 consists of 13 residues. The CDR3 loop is CASSLDYYSEQFF. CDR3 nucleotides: TGTGCCAGCAGCTTAGACTATTACAGTGAGCAGTTCTTC.

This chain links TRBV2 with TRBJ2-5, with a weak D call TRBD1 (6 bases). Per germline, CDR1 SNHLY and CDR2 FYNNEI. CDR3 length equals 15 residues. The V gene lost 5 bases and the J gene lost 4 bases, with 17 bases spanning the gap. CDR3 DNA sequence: TGTGCCAGCAGTCGCTCTAGGGGGACGGTAGAGACCCAGTACTTC. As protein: CASSRSRGTVETQYF.

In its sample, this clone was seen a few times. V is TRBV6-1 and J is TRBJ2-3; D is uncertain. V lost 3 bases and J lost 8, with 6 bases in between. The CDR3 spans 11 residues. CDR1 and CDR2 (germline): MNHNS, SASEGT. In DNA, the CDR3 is TGTGCCAGCAGTGATGTAGCTACGCAGTATTTT. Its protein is CASSDVATQYF.

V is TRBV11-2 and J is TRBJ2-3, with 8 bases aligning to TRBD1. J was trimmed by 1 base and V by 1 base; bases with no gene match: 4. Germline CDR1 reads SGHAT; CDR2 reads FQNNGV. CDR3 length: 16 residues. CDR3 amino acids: CASSLARGRGTDTQYF. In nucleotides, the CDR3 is TGTGCCAGCAGCTTAGCCAGGGGGCGCGGCACAGATACGCAGTATTTT.

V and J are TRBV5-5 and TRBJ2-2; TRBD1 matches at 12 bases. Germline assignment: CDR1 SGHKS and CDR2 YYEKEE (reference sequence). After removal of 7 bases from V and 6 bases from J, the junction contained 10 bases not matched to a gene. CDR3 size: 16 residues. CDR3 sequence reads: CASSLTGTGGPGELFF. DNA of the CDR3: TGTGCCAGCTCCTTAACAGGGACAGGGGGCCCCGGGGAGCTGTTTTTT.

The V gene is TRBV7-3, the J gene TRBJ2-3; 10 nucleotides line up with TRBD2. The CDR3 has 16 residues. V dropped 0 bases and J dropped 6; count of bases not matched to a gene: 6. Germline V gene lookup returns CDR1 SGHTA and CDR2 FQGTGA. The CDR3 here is CASSLTQRGGPDTQYF. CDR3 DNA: TGTGCCAGCAGCTTAACCCAGCGGGGGGGCCCTGATACGCAGTATTTT.

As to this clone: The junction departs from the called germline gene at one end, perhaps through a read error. DNA of the CDR3: TGTGCCAGCAGCCAAAGGCAGAGATACACCGGGGAGTTGTTTTTT. Its protein is CASSQRQRYTGELFF. The J gene is TRBJ2-2, the V gene TRBV27; D might be TRBD2 (5 bases). The CDR3 covers 15 residues. CDR1 and CDR2 (germline): MNHEY, SMNVEV (reference sequence).

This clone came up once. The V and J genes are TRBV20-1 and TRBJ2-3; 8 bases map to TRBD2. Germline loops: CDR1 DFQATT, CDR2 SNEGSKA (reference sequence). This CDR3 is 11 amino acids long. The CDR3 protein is CSRAGVDTQYF. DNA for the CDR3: TGCAGCCGAGCGGGAGTAGATACGCAGTATTTT.

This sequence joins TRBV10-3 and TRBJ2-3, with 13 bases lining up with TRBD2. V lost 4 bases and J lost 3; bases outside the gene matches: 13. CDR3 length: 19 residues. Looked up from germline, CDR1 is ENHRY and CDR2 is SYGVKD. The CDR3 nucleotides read TGTGCCATCAGTGGTTCCGGGACTAGCGGGGTTAGGGGAACAGATACGCAGTATTTT. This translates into CAISGSGTSGVRGTDTQYF.

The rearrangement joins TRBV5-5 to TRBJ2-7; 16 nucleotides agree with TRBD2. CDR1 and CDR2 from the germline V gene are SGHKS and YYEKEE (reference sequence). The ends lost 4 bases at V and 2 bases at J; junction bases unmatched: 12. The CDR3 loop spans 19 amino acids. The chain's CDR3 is CASSLKSGLAGGPPYEQYF. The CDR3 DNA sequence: TGTGCCAGCAGCCTAAAATCGGGACTAGCGGGAGGGCCTCCCTACGAGCAGTACTTC.

In nucleotides, the CDR3 is TGTGCCAGCAGCTTGGAGGCGGGGTATGGCTACACCTTC. Its protein product is CASSLEAGYGYTF. This chain links TRBV5-4 with TRBJ1-2; D call uncertain. V was shortened by 0 bases and J by 5 bases, with 8 bases between the two germline ends. Germline CDR1 and CDR2: SGHNT and YYREEE (reference sequence). The CDR3 loop spans 13 amino acids.

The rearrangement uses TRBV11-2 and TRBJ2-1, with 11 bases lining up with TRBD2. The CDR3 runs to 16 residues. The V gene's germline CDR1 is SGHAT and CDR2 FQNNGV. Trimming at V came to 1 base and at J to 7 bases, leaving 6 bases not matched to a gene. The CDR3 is CASSLGASGRSNEQFF. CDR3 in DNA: TGTGCCAGCAGCTTAGGTGCTAGCGGGAGGAGTAATGAGCAGTTCTTC.

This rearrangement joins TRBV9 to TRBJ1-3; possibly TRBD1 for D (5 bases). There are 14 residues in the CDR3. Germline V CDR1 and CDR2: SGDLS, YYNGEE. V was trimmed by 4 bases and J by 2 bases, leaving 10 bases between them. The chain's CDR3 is CASSSGDPGNTIYF. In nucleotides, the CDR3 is TGTGCCAGCAGCAGCGGGGACCCTGGAAACACCATATATTTT.

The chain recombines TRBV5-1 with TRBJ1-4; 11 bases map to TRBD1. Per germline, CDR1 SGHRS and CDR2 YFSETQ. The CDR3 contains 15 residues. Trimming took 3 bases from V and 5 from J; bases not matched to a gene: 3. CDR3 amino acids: CASSWTGGINEKLFF. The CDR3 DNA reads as TGCGCCAGCAGCTGGACAGGGGGCATCAATGAAAAACTGTTTTTT. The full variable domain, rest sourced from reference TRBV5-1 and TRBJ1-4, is KAGVTQTPRYLIKTRGQQVTLSCSPISGHRSVSWYQQTPGQGLQFLFEYFSETQRNKGNFPGRFSGRQFSNSRSEMNVSTLELGDSALYLCASSWTGGINEKLFFGSGTQLSVL.

The CDR3 region has the DNA TGTGCCAGCAGTGAAGGTATTGTCGCCCGGAGGCAGCCGTTTTCCTACGAGCAGTACTTC. Amino acid sequence: CASSEGIVARRQPFSYEQYF. This chain connects TRBV6-1 to TRBJ2-7, with D possibly being TRBD2 (5 bases). CDR3 length: 20 residues. V shed 1 base and J shed 1 base, with 26 bases lying between them. Germline CDR1 is MNHNS and CDR2 is SASEGT.

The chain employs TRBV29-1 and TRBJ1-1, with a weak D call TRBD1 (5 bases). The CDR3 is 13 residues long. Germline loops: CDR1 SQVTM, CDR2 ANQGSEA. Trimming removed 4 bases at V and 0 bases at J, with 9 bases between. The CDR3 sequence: CSVGQRMNTEAFF. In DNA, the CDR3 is TGCAGCGTTGGACAGAGAATGAACACTGAAGCTTTCTTT.

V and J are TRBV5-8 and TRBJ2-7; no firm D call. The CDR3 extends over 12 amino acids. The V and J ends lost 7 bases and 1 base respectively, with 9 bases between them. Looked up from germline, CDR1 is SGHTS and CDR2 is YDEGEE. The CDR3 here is CASVVESYEQYF. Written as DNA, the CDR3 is TGTGCCAGCGTTGTGGAGTCCTACGAGCAGTACTTC.

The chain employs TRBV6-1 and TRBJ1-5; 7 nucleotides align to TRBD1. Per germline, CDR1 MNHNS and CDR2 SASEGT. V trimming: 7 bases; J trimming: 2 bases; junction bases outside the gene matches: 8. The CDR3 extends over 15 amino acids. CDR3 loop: CASTRTGSGNQPQHF. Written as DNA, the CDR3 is TGTGCCAGCACCCGGACAGGCTCGGGCAATCAGCCCCAGCATTTT.

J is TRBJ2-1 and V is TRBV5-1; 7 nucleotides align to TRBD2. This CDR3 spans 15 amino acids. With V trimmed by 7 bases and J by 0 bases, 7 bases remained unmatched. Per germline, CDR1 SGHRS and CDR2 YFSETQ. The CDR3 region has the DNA TGCGCCAGCGCCGTGGGGGGGTACTCCTACAATGAGCAGTTCTTC. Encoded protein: CASAVGGYSYNEQFF.

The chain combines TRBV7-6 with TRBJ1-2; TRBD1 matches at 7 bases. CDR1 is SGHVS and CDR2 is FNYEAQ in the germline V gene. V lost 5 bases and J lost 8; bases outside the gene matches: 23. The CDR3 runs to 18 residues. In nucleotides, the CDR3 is TGTGCCAGCAGCCCAGGTTCGCAGGGGGGATTCCCTGCACTGGGCTACACCTTC. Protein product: CASSPGSQGGFPALGYTF.

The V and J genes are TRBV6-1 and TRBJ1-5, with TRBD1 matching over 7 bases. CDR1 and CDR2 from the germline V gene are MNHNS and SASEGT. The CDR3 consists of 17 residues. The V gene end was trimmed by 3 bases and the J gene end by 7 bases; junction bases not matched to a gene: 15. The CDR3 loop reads CASSERRKGAPTQPQHF. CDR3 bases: TGTGCCAGCAGTGAGAGGAGGAAGGGGGCGCCGACCCAGCCCCAGCATTTT.